Listed below are T cell receptor beta chains from one sample, sequenced in a study of spatial heterogeneity in lung cancer. TCRdb ran MiXCR on the 5' RACE reads and lists one entry per CDR3 protein. This table has about 14,000 distinct CDR3 sequences, 9.5% to 13% appearing once. The sample consisted of PBMCs, taken at surgery. The receptors shown here come from a male donor with early-stage non-small cell lung cancer. Each CDR3 is given with its conserved first and last residue.

v_gene	j_gene	CDR3aa
TRBV15	TRBJ1-5	CATSRDAQGWQPQHF
TRBV11-2	TRBJ1-2	CASSQVGTSYGYTF
TRBV7-2	TRBJ2-3	CASRRTSGTVPDTQYF
TRBV5-1	TRBJ2-7	CASSLEGLAGVRARYEQYF
TRBV10-3	TRBJ2-2	CAITTPPGTGELFF
TRBV5-1	TRBJ1-3	CASSSGQGRNTIYF
TRBV6-5	TRBJ1-4	CASSHRDRGTNEKLFF
TRBV5-1	TRBJ2-3	CASSNRQGTDTQYF
TRBV6-2/TRBV6-3	TRBJ2-7	CASTESGRTFYEQYF
TRBV6-2/TRBV6-3	TRBJ2-5	CASSPAGRSQETQYF
TRBV29-1	TRBJ1-1	CSVWPPGAEAFF
TRBV5-1	TRBJ2-5	CASNLGDRQETQYF
TRBV6-6	TRBJ2-7	CASSPRQPHIYEQYF
TRBV12-3/TRBV12-4	TRBJ2-7	CASSLDRGEQYF
TRBV7-8	TRBJ2-7	CASSLQTVPYEQYF
TRBV20-1	TRBJ2-1	CSASNLAGAYEQFF
TRBV15	TRBJ2-1	CATSIVSRGIENEQFF
TRBV28	TRBJ2-1	CASSSFAGVGNEQFF
TRBV5-4	TRBJ2-2	CASSPRGGSDVGELFF
TRBV6-2/TRBV6-3	TRBJ1-4	CASSSVTGGEKLFF
TRBV2	TRBJ2-3	CASTYRRGDTQYF
TRBV6-1	TRBJ2-1	CASTPLVGQFF
TRBV7-3	TRBJ2-3	CASSLGLLAGGPHTDTQYF
TRBV4-3	TRBJ2-2	CASSQMAGTGNTGELFF
TRBV29-1	TRBJ2-3	CSVETSGTDTQYF
TRBV19	TRBJ2-1	CASSGRGRMNEQFF
TRBV7-9	TRBJ2-5	CASSQSVKETQYF
TRBV27	TRBJ2-5	CASSQSGSARGETQYF
TRBV7-2	TRBJ2-7	CASSLDFSEQYF
TRBV29-1	TRBJ2-7	CSAGLANYEQYF
TRBV7-2	TRBJ2-5	CASSSGPQGAETQYF
TRBV6-5	TRBJ2-5	CASSYRSYQETQYF
TRBV29-1	TRBJ1-1	CSVEDVARGSGTEAFF
TRBV12-3/TRBV12-4	TRBJ2-3	CASSFGATLADTQYF
TRBV7-3	TRBJ2-1	CASRAGAGPYNEQFF
TRBV28	TRBJ2-5	CASSFSSGGLQETQYF
TRBV30	TRBJ1-1	CAWSVLRGRAFF
TRBV6-1	TRBJ2-1	CASSERTGPPYNEQFF
TRBV10-3	TRBJ1-2	CAISVGTTNGYTF
TRBV7-9	TRBJ1-2	CASSPTAGTGVSGHGYTF
TRBV19	TRBJ2-1	CASSILAGHYNEQFF
TRBV7-8	TRBJ2-2	CASSLVGLAGGLRTGELFF
TRBV14	TRBJ2-1	CASSQDFGSSSYNEQFF
TRBV24-1	TRBJ2-7	CATRSPPGQGGEQYF
TRBV4-1	TRBJ2-7	CASSLPGTSGPYEQYF
TRBV4-1	TRBJ2-5	CASSQGGGRTLGTQYF
TRBV7-8	TRBJ2-3	CASSLGSRDTDTQYF
TRBV6-5	TRBJ2-7	CASALRGRGDEQYF
TRBV5-1	TRBJ2-7	CASSLGSSYEQYF
TRBV19	TRBJ2-7	CASSMASGRIYEQYF
TRBV6-6	TRBJ2-7	CASSSSRDVVEQYF
TRBV7-2	TRBJ2-7	CASSLRTDSYEQYF
TRBV7-2	TRBJ2-5	CASSHNLEAQYF
TRBV7-3	TRBJ2-2	CASSLLPGYTGELFF
TRBV7-2	TRBJ2-3	CASSFPAGTQYF
TRBV28	TRBJ1-2	CASKTPFPGDSYGYTF
TRBV20-1	TRBJ2-1	CSVSGYNEQFF
TRBV20-1	TRBJ2-5	CSALEGETQYF
TRBV7-2	TRBJ2-7	CASSPRTPNYEQYF